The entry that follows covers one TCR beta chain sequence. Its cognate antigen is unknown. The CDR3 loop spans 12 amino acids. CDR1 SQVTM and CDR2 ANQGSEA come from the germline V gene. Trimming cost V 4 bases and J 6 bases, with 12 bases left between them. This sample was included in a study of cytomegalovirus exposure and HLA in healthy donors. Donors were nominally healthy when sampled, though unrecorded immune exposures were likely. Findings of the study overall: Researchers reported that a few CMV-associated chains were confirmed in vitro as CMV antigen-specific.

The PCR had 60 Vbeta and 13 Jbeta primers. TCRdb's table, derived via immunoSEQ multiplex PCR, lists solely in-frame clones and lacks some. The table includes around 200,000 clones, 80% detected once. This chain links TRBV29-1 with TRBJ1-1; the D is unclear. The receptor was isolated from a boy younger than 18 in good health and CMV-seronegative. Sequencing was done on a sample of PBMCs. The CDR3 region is CSVAGLDAEAFF. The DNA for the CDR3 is TGCAGCGTTGCGGGGTTAGACGCTGAAGCTTTCTTT.